Below, 16 T cell receptor beta chains from the same sample are listed, as sequenced in a study of cytomegalovirus exposure and HLA in healthy donors (TCRdb year 2017). Receptors were amplified or captured by the immunoSEQ multiplex PCR assay. For the multiplex PCR, a mixture combining 60 forward primers for TCR Vbeta segments and 13 reverse primers for TCR Jbeta segments was used. TCRdb retrieved this table from immuneACCESS and kept in-frame rearrangements only. Not all clones are present; in checked studies, unresolved V genes account for under half, and no reason is known for the remainder. The sample table records 150,000 or so clones; around 84% of these occur just once. The ten most abundant clones make up about 2.2% of the sample. The sequencing input was PBMCs. The receptors were sampled from a man between 50 and 59 years old in good health and CMV-seronegative.

This chain joins TRBV7-9 and TRBJ1-5; TRBD1 aligns across 8 bases. V gave up 5 bases and J gave up 10 bases; unmatched junction bases: 10. The CDR3 is made up of 14 amino acids. Germline lookup yields CDR1 SEHNR and CDR2 FQNEAQ (reference sequence). This CDR3 reads CASSPGQGGDPQHF. The CDR3 DNA sequence: TGTGCCAGCAGCCCTGGACAGGGAGGAGATCCCCAGCATTTT.

This clone was counted only a few times. V usage is TRBV27 and J usage is TRBJ1-6, with TRBD1 matching 8 bases. The CDR3 is made up of 16 amino acids. Germline CDR1 reads MNHEY; CDR2 reads SMNVEV (reference sequence). Trimming removed 0 bases from V and 9 bases from J; junction bases left unmatched: 7. The CDR3 nucleotides are TGTGCCAGCAGTTTATCCGGGACAGGCGTTGGTTCACCCCTCCACTTT. Residues: CASSLSGTGVGSPLHF.

The J gene is TRBJ2-1, the V gene TRBV5-4; 12 positions match TRBD2. CDR1 SGHNT and CDR2 YYREEE come from the germline V gene (reference sequence). J gave up 5 bases and V 4 bases, and 10 bases lay outside the gene matches. The CDR3 runs to 17 residues. CDR3 coding DNA: TGTGCCAGCAGCCCAGGGGATCGACTAGCGGGAGACAATGAGCAGTTCTTC. Encoded protein: CASSPGDRLAGDNEQFF.

The chain is built from TRBV4-2 and TRBJ1-5; TRBD1 might be the D (5 bases). The V and J ends lost 0 bases and 5 bases respectively, with 11 bases between them. Per the germline V gene, CDR1 is LGHNA and CDR2 is YNFKEQ. This CDR3 is built from 15 residues. The CDR3 sequence: CASSQEMMGHQPQHF. CDR3 nucleotides: TGTGCCAGCAGCCAAGAGATGATGGGGCATCAGCCCCAGCATTTT.

V and J are TRBV30 and TRBJ2-7, with a possible D match to TRBD2 (5 bases). Germline V gene data show CDR1 as GTSNPN and CDR2 as SVGIG (reference sequence). The CDR3 is 14 residues long. V gave up 3 bases and J gave up 2 bases, with 14 bases separating them. CDR3 sequence reads: CAWSILGNPYEQYF. CDR3 DNA sequence: TGTGCCTGGAGCATACTAGGCAATCCCTACGAGCAGTACTTC. Full variable domain (remainder filled in from reference TRBV30 and TRBJ2-7): SQTIHQWPATLVQPVGSPLSLECTVEGTSNPNLYWYRQAAGRGLQLLFYSVGIGQISSEVPQNLSASRPQDRQFILSSKKLLLSDSGFYLCAWSILGNPYEQYFGPGTRLTVT.

For this clone: This sample includes further DNA sequences coding for the same CDR3. The CDR3 protein is CASSLRDRETQYF. CDR3 DNA sequence: TGCGCCAGCAGCCTACGCGACAGAGAGACCCAGTACTTC. J is TRBJ2-5 and V is TRBV5-1, with a tentative D call TRBD1 (5 bases). From germline, CDR1 is SGHRS and CDR2 YFSETQ. The CDR3 has 13 amino acids. The V end was cut by 4 bases, the J end by 4 bases, with 11 bases between.

This clone appeared a single time. J is TRBJ1-3 and V is TRBV18; D is unclear. Trimming stripped 1 base from V and 0 bases from J, with 10 bases between. The CDR3 length is 16 residues. The V gene's germline CDR1 is KGHSH and CDR2 LQKENI. DNA of the CDR3: TGTGCCAGCTCACCACAGGCGACAAGCTCTGGAAACACCATATATTTT. Residues: CASSPQATSSGNTIYF. Based on the CDR3 plus reference TRBV18 and TRBJ1-3, the full variable domain is NAGVMQNPRHLVRRRGQEARLRCSPMKGHSHVYWYRQLPEEGLKFMVYLQKENIIDESGMPKERFSAEFPKEGPSILRIQQVVRGDSAAYFCASSPQATSSGNTIYFGEGSWLTVV.

The CDR3 region is CASSPGGLTDTQYF. For the CDR3, the DNA is TGTGCCAGCTCACCAGGGGGCTTGACAGATACGCAGTATTTT. The rearrangement joins TRBV18 to TRBJ2-3, with D possibly matching TRBD1 (6 bases). The CDR3 runs 14 residues. Germline CDR1 reads KGHSH; CDR2 reads LQKENI. V was pared by 2 bases and J by 3 bases, with 9 bases between.

V gene TRBV10-1 combines with J gene TRBJ1-5; D may be TRBD1 (6 bases). The CDR3 is 16 amino acids. CDR1 is WNHNN, CDR2 SYGVQD, per germline (reference sequence). V was pared by 0 bases and J by 7 bases, with 16 bases between. CDR3 amino acids: CASSESLGGPRQPQHF. For the CDR3, the DNA is TGCGCCAGCAGTGAGTCACTGGGGGGGCCGCGACAGCCCCAGCATTTT.

The chain has TRBV30 and TRBJ1-1; the match to TRBD1 covers 8 bases. J gave up 1 base and V 3 bases, and 4 bases lay outside the gene matches. CDR1 and CDR2 from the germline V gene are GTSNPN and SVGIG (reference sequence). CDR3 length equals 14 residues. CDR3 DNA sequence: TGTGCCTGGAGCGCCGACAGGGGGAACACTGAAGCTTTCTTT. It translates to CAWSADRGNTEAFF. Using reference TRBV30 and TRBJ1-1 for the parts outside the CDR3, the full variable domain is SQTIHQWPATLVQPVGSPLSLECTVEGTSNPNLYWYRQAAGRGLQLLFYSVGIGQISSEVPQNLSASRPQDRQFILSSKKLLLSDSGFYLCAWSADRGNTEAFFGQGTRLTVV.

For this clone: The sample holds other DNA sequences that translate to the same CDR3. V and J are TRBV29-1 and TRBJ1-1, with a weak D call TRBD1 (5 bases). Germline V gene data show CDR1 as SQVTM and CDR2 as ANQGSEA. V lost 4 bases and J lost 6, with 15 bases in between. The CDR3 length is 13 residues. CDR3 in DNA: TGCAGCGTTGCTGCAGGGAGGGAGGCTGAAGCTTTCTTT. Translated, it gives CSVAAGREAEAFF.

This chain links TRBV19 with TRBJ2-3; D perhaps matches TRBD2 (5 bases). Trimming cost V 3 bases and J 8 bases, with 24 bases left between them. This CDR3 comprises 17 residues. Germline V lookup: CDR1 LNHDA, CDR2 SQIVND (reference sequence). CDR3 sequence (DNA): TGTGCCAGTAGTATGGCTGGGTCGGGGTTTGGGCCCAGTACGCAGTATTTT. It yields the protein CASSMAGSGFGPSTQYF.

The genes are TRBV19 and TRBJ2-5, with D perhaps matching TRBD1 (6 bases). V lost 5 bases and J 5 bases, leaving 15 bases between the germline ends. CDR1 and CDR2 from the germline V gene are LNHDA and SQIVND (reference sequence). The length of the CDR3 is 14 residues. Written as DNA, the CDR3 is TGTGCCAGTAGTCGTCACCAGCAGGGGGAGACCCAGTACTTC. Its protein product is CASSRHQQGETQYF.

This clone has just a few counts. V and J are TRBV7-3 and TRBJ2-3; D unresolved. Trimming cost V 5 bases and J 2 bases, with 8 bases left between them. The CDR3 totals 13 residues. Germline V gene sequence: CDR1 SGHTA, CDR2 FQGTGA. CDR3 in amino acids: CASSPIPTDTQYF. In DNA form, the CDR3 reads TGTGCCAGCAGCCCCATTCCCACAGATACGCAGTATTTT.

This clone has a handful of counts. The chain links TRBV27 to TRBJ1-5; D is possibly TRBD1 (6 bases). The V and J ends lost 5 bases and 5 bases respectively, with 10 bases between them. Germline CDR1 reads MNHEY; CDR2 reads SMNVEV (reference sequence). CDR3 length equals 13 residues. This chain's CDR3 is CASSLQGDQPQHF. CDR3 sequence (DNA): TGTGCCAGCAGTCTACAGGGTGATCAGCCCCAGCATTTT.

The chain combines TRBV10-1 with TRBJ2-5; TRBD1 is a possible D gene (6 bases). The CDR3 is 14 amino acids. V shed 6 bases and J shed 6 bases, with 17 bases lying between them. The germline V gene has CDR1 WNHNN and CDR2 SYGVQD (reference sequence). In DNA, the CDR3 is TGCGCCAGCAGCGACACAGGGTTGGGAAAGACCCAGTACTTC. Protein: CASSDTGLGKTQYF.